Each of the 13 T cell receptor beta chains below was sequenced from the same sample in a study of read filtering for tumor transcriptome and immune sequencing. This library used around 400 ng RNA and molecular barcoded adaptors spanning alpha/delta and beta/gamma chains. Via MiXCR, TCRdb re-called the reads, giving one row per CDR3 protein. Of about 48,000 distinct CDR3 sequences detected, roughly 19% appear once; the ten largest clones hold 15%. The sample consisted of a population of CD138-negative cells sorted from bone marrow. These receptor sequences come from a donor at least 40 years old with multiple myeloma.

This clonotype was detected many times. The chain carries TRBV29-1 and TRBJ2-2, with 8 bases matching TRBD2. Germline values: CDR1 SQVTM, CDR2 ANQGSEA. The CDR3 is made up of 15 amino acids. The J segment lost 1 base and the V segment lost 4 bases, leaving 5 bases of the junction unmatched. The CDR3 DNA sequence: TGCAGCGTTGCCGTTCTAGCGGGGAACACCGGGGAGCTGTTTTTT. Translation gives CSVAVLAGNTGELFF.

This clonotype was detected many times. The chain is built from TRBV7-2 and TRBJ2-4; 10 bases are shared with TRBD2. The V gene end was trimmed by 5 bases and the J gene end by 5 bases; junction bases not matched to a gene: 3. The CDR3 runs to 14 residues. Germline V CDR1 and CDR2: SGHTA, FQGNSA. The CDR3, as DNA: TGTGCCAGCAGCCCTGGACTAGCGGAAAACATTCAGTACTTC. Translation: CASSPGLAENIQYF.

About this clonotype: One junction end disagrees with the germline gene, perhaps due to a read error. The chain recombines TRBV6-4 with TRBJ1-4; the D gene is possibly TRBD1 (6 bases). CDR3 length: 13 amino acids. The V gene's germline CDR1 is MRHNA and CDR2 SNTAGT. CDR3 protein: CASSDGQNGKLFF. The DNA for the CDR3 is TGTGCCAGCAGTGACGGACAGAATGGAAAACTGTTTTTT.

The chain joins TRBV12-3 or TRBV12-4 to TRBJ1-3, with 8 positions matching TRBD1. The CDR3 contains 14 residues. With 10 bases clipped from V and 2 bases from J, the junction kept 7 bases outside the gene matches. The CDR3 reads CATNPRGPGNTIYF. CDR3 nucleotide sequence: TGTGCCACCAACCCCAGGGGGCCTGGAAACACCATATATTTT.

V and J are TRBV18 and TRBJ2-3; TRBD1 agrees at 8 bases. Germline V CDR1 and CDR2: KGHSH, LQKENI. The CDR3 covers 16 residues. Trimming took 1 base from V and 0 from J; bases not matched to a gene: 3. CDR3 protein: CASSPRTGGSTDTQYF. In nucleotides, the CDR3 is TGTGCCAGCTCACCACGAACAGGGGGAAGCACAGATACGCAGTATTTT. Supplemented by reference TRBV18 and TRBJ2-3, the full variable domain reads NAGVMQNPRHLVRRRGQEARLRCSPMKGHSHVYWYRQLPEEGLKFMVYLQKENIIDESGMPKERFSAEFPKEGPSILRIQQVVRGDSAAYFCASSPRTGGSTDTQYFGPGTRLTVL.

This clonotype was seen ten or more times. The CDR3 region is CASTRTGPGEQFF. Written as DNA, the CDR3 is TGTGCCAGCACCAGGACAGGGCCAGGTGAGCAGTTCTTC. V and J are TRBV27 and TRBJ2-1; 8 positions agree with TRBD1. The V gene end was trimmed by 7 bases and the J gene end by 9 bases; junction bases not matched to a gene: 8. The length of the CDR3 is 13 residues. CDR1 and CDR2 (germline): MNHEY, SMNVEV (reference sequence).

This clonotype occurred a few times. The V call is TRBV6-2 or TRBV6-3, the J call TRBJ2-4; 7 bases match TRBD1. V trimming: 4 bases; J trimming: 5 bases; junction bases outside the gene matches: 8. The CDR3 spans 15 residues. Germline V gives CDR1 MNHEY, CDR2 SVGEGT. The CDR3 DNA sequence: TGTGCCAGCAGTTCGAGACAGGGCGCCCAAAACATTCAGTACTTC. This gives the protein CASSSRQGAQNIQYF.

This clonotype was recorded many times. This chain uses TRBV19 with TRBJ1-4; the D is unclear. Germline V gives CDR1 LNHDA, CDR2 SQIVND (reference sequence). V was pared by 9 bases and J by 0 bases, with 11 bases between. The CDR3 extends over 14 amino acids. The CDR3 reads CASSSSTTNEKLFF. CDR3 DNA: TGTGCCAGCTCTTCAAGTACAACTAATGAAAAACTGTTTTTT.

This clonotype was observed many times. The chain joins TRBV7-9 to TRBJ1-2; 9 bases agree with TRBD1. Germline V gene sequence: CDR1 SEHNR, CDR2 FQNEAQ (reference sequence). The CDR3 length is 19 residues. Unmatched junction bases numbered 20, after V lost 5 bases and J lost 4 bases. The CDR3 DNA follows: TGTGCCAGCAGCCCGAGCTTAGTCGTTGGACAGGGGCATTCCTATGGCTACACCTTC. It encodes CASSPSLVVGQGHSYGYTF.

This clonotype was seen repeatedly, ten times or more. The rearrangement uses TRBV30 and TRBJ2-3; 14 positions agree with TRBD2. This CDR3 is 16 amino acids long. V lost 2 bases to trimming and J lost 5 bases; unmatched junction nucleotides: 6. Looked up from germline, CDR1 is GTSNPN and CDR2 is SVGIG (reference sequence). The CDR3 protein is CAWSWGLAGEGDTQYF. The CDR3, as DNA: TGTGCCTGGAGTTGGGGACTAGCGGGAGAAGGAGATACGCAGTATTTT.

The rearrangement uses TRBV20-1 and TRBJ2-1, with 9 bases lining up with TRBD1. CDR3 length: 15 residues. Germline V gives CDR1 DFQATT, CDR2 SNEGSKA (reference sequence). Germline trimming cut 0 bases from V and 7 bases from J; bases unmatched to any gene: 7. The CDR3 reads CSARDGTGPGNEQFF. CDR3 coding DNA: TGCAGTGCTAGAGATGGGACAGGGCCAGGGAATGAGCAGTTCTTC.

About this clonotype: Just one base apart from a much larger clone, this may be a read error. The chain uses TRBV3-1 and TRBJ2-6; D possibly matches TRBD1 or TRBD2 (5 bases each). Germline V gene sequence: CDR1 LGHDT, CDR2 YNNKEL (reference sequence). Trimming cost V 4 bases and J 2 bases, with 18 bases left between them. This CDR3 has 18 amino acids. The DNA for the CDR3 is TGTGCCAGCAGCCGACCTTTAGGGACGGGTGCTGGGGCCAACGTCCTGACTTTC. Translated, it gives CASSRPLGTGAGANVLTF. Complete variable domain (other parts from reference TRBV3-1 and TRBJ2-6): DTAVSQTPKYLVTQMGNDKSIKCEQNLGHDTMYWYKQDSKKFLKIMFSYNNKELIINETVPNRFSPKSPDKAHLNLHINSLELGDSAVYFCASSRPLGTGAGANVLTFGAGSRLTVL.

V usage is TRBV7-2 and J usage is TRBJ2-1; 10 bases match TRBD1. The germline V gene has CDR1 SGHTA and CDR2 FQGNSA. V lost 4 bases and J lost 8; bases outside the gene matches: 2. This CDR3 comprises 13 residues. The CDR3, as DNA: TGTGCCAGCAGCTGGACAGGGGGGGATGAGCAGTTCTTC. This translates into CASSWTGGDEQFF. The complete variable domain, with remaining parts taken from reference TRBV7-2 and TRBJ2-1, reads GAGVSQSPSNKVTEKGKDVELRCDPISGHTALYWYRQSLGQGLEFLIYFQGNSAPDKSGLPSDRFSAERTGGSVSTLTIQRTQQEDSAVYLCASSWTGGDEQFFGPGTRLTVL.